The 21 T cell receptor beta chains listed next were all sequenced from one sample in a study of T cell repertoires in cytomegalovirus infection. No cognate antigen is known for these TCRs. TCRdb fed the reads into MiXCR, producing one record per CDR3 protein. The sample records hundreds of thousands of distinct CDR3 sequences, roughly 30% being singletons. The starting material was cultured PBMCs, obtained from culture after CMV antigen stimulation. The receptors were sampled from a human donor in good health (CMV status not recorded). Some clones in this sample may be carry-over from other donors' samples.

This clonotype was observed a few times. The chain couples TRBV6-1 to TRBJ2-3; 8 nucleotides line up with TRBD2. V lost 6 bases and J lost 2; bases outside the gene matches: 7. CDR3 length: 15 amino acids. Germline assignment: CDR1 MNHNS and CDR2 SASEGT. The CDR3 protein is CASRATSGHTDTQYF. CDR3 in DNA: TGTGCCAGCAGGGCTACTAGCGGCCACACAGATACGCAGTATTTT.

This rearrangement joins TRBV2 to TRBJ2-1; TRBD2 agrees at 7 bases. The CDR3 consists of 15 residues. Germline trimming cut 5 bases from V and 7 bases from J; bases unmatched to any gene: 11. Germline V gives CDR1 SNHLY, CDR2 FYNNEI. The CDR3 region is CASSRVQRGGNEQFF. The CDR3, as DNA: TGTGCCAGCAGTCGGGTACAGCGGGGAGGAAATGAGCAGTTCTTC.

The chain recombines TRBV15 with TRBJ1-2; D may be TRBD1 (5 bases). V was shortened by 5 bases and J by 2 bases, with 15 bases between the two germline ends. This CDR3 contains 15 residues. CDR1 LNHNV and CDR2 YYDKDF come from the germline V gene (reference sequence). CDR3 DNA sequence: TGTGCCACCAGCGGACCGCATGGGGCCAACTATGGCTACACCTTC. It yields the protein CATSGPHGANYGYTF. The full variable domain, completed using reference TRBV15 and TRBJ1-2, is DAMVIQNPRYQVTQFGKPVTLSCSQTLNHNVMYWYQQKSSQAPKLLFHYYDKDFNNEADTPDNFQSRRPNTSFCFLDIRSPGLGDTAMYLCATSGPHGANYGYTFGSGTRLTVV.

The rearrangement links TRBV2 to TRBJ1-6; D is undetermined. This CDR3 region has 13 residues. V was pared by 4 bases and J by 6 bases, with 7 bases between. The germline V gene has CDR1 SNHLY and CDR2 FYNNEI. This chain's CDR3 is CASSVAANSPLHF. Here the CDR3 DNA reads TGTGCCAGCAGTGTGGCAGCTAATTCACCCCTCCACTTT.

The chain couples TRBV5-4 to TRBJ2-6; 16 bases fit TRBD2. The length of the CDR3 is 19 residues. The germline V gene encodes CDR1 SGHNT and CDR2 YYREEE (reference sequence). The J segment lost 2 bases and the V segment lost 4 bases, leaving 6 bases of the junction unmatched. CDR3 coding DNA: TGTGCCAGCAGCGCGGGACTAGCGGGGGGGCTGCCTGGGGCCAACGTCCTGACTTTC. Encoded protein: CASSAGLAGGLPGANVLTF.

The chain uses TRBV6-6 and TRBJ2-7, with D maybe TRBD2 (6 bases). Trimming shortened V by 5 bases and J by 5 bases, and 19 bases separated the two germline ends. Germline loops: CDR1 MNHNY, CDR2 SVGAGI (reference sequence). The CDR3 sequence is 15 residues long. CDR3 DNA sequence: TGTGCCAGCAGTGATCCCCCCGGGAGTCGCGACGAGCAGTACTTC. Protein: CASSDPPGSRDEQYF.

This clonotype was detected ten times or more. The J gene is TRBJ2-1, the V gene TRBV7-8, with a possible D match to TRBD1 (6 bases). Trimming removed 0 bases from V and 5 bases from J, with 20 bases in between. Germline assignment: CDR1 SGHVS and CDR2 FQNEAQ. This CDR3 has 18 residues. For the CDR3, the DNA is TGTGCCAGCAGCTTAGCAAGGGGGAGCGGAGTTCCCAACAATGAGCAGTTCTTC. The encoded protein is CASSLARGSGVPNNEQFF. Full variable domain (rest looked up from reference TRBV7-8 and TRBJ2-1): GAGVSQSPRYKVAKRGQDVALRCDPISGHVSLFWYQQALGQGPEFLTYFQNEAQLDKSGLPSDRFFAERPEGSVSTLKIQRTQQEDSAVYLCASSLARGSGVPNNEQFFGPGTRLTVL.

The V call is TRBV7-2, the J call TRBJ2-3; 11 bases agree with TRBD2. Germline V gene lookup returns CDR1 SGHTA and CDR2 FQGNSA. The CDR3 length is 17 residues. Trimming at V came to 1 base and at J to 1 base, leaving 4 bases not matched to a gene. CDR3 coding DNA: TGTGCCAGCAGCTTAGATGTACTAGCGGGAGGCACAGATACGCAGTATTTT. Protein sequence: CASSLDVLAGGTDTQYF.

Only a few counts were recorded for this clonotype. The chain has TRBV7-2 and TRBJ1-2; 10 positions agree with TRBD1. Per germline, CDR1 SGHTA and CDR2 FQGNSA. V trimming: 5 bases; J trimming: 7 bases; junction bases outside the gene matches: 7. The CDR3 is 14 amino acids. The CDR3 sequence is CASSRDRGRFGYTF. The CDR3 DNA is TGTGCCAGCAGCAGAGACAGGGGGCGCTTTGGCTACACCTTC.

This clonotype was seen repeatedly, ten times or more. This chain uses TRBV12-3 or TRBV12-4 with TRBJ2-3; 10 bases are a match to TRBD1. The V gene end was trimmed by 6 bases and the J gene end by 3 bases; junction bases not matched to a gene: 3. The CDR3 length is 14 residues. The CDR3 sequence: CASSWDRGTDTQYF. The CDR3 DNA sequence: TGTGCCAGCAGCTGGGACAGGGGAACAGATACGCAGTATTTT.

This chain connects TRBV27 to TRBJ2-5; D gene unclear. The CDR3 runs to 13 residues. CDR1 is MNHEY, CDR2 SMNVEV, per germline (reference sequence). V was cut by 7 bases and J by 5 bases, with 14 bases left in between. In DNA form, the CDR3 reads TGTGCCAGCACTTCGGGTTCGGGTGAGACCCAGTACTTC. This translates into CASTSGSGETQYF.

This chain joins TRBV6-6 and TRBJ2-4; D not resolved. The CDR3 sequence is 16 residues long. Looked up from germline, CDR1 is MNHNY and CDR2 is SVGAGI (reference sequence). The V and J ends lost 0 bases and 1 base respectively, with 10 bases between them. The CDR3 here is CASSYSPPRAKNIQYF. The DNA of the CDR3 is TGTGCCAGCAGTTACTCACCGCCTCGGGCCAAAAACATTCAGTACTTC.

CDR3 in DNA: TGCAGTGCTCAGAGCGGGAGTTATATAGGGAATGAGCAGTTCTTC. This codes for CSAQSGSYIGNEQFF. The rearrangement joins TRBV20-1 to TRBJ2-1, with 8 nucleotides matching TRBD2. The CDR3 has 15 residues. The ends lost 5 bases at V and 7 bases at J; junction bases unmatched: 13. Germline V gene sequence: CDR1 DFQATT, CDR2 SNEGSKA (reference sequence).

Comment on this clonotype: This sequence may be a read error, since a much larger clone differs from it by one base. This rearrangement joins TRBV7-2 to TRBJ2-5; D gene unclear. The CDR3 spans 13 residues. Between the trimmed V and J ends, which lost 3 bases and 0 bases, there was a span of 5 bases. Germline V gene lookup returns CDR1 SGHTA and CDR2 FQGNSA. The CDR3 DNA reads as TGTGCCAGCAGCTTCCCGTACCAAGAGACCCAGTACTTC. Translated, it gives CASSFPYQETQYF.

V is TRBV15 and J is TRBJ2-1; TRBD2 matches at 11 bases. Germline lookup yields CDR1 LNHNV and CDR2 YYDKDF (reference sequence). Trimming cost V 2 bases and J 6 bases; bases outside gene matches: 12. The CDR3 sequence is 18 residues long. In DNA form, the CDR3 reads TGTGCCACCAGCAGACACCACCGACGACTAGCGGGATCCAATGAGCAGTTCTTC. Translation gives CATSRHHRRLAGSNEQFF.

The CDR3: CASSFAGGPNTEAFF. The CDR3 DNA sequence: TGTGCCAGCAGCTTCGCAGGGGGTCCGAACACTGAAGCTTTCTTT. This chain uses TRBV7-9 with TRBJ1-1, with TRBD1 matching over 7 bases. This CDR3 is 15 amino acids long. Germline CDR1 is SEHNR and CDR2 is FQNEAQ (reference sequence). V shed 3 bases and J 1 base; nucleotides not matched to a gene: 5.

This clonotype turned up a few times. The chain links TRBV19 to TRBJ2-2; D tentatively reads TRBD1 or TRBD2 (5 bases each). V gave up 2 bases and J gave up 4 bases, with 17 bases separating them. Germline loops: CDR1 LNHDA, CDR2 SQIVND (reference sequence). The CDR3 has 17 residues. This CDR3 is CASSIPRLGVTTGELFF. The CDR3 bases are TGTGCCAGTAGTATACCGCGTTTGGGGGTGACCACCGGGGAGCTGTTTTTT.

This chain connects TRBV2 to TRBJ2-4, with D perhaps assigned TRBD1 or TRBD2 (6 bases each). CDR3 size: 17 residues. V was cut by 2 bases and J by 0 bases, with 14 bases left in between. Germline loops: CDR1 SNHLY, CDR2 FYNNEI. The chain's CDR3 is CASSEKEGVGAKNIQYF. The CDR3 region has the DNA TGTGCCAGCAGTGAAAAGGAGGGGGTGGGAGCCAAAAACATTCAGTACTTC. Using reference TRBV2 and TRBJ2-4 for the parts outside the CDR3, the full variable domain is EPEVTQTPSHQVTQMGQEVILRCVPISNHLYFYWYRQILGQKVEFLVSFYNNEISEKSEIFDDQFSVERPDGSNFTLKIRSTKLEDSAMYFCASSEKEGVGAKNIQYFGAGTRLSVL.

The V and J genes are TRBV7-9 and TRBJ2-7; 7 nucleotides agree with TRBD1. CDR3 size: 14 residues. The V gene end was trimmed by 5 bases and the J gene end by 7 bases; junction bases not matched to a gene: 11. Germline V CDR1 and CDR2: SEHNR, FQNEAQ (reference sequence). The CDR3 loop reads CASSRQTGTREQYF. CDR3 sequence (DNA): TGTGCCAGCAGCCGTCAGACAGGGACGCGAGAGCAGTACTTC.

This clonotype was seen at least ten times. V and J are TRBV6-5 and TRBJ1-1, with a weak D call TRBD1 (5 bases). The CDR3 is made up of 13 amino acids. The germline V gene has CDR1 MNHEY and CDR2 SVGAGI. V gave up 0 bases and J gave up 4 bases, with 6 bases separating them. The CDR3 region has the DNA TGTGCCAGCAGTTACTCGGGGGGCACTGAAGCTTTCTTT. This codes for CASSYSGGTEAFF.

In its sample, this clonotype was seen once. The chain couples TRBV4-3 to TRBJ2-7, with D tentatively TRBD2 (5 bases). CDR1 and CDR2 (germline): LGHNA, YSLEER. Trimming removed 0 bases at V and 0 bases at J, with 9 bases between. The CDR3 sequence is 15 residues long. CDR3 bases: TGCGCCAGCAGCCAAGACAGCGGTCTCTCCTACGAGCAGTACTTC. Translation: CASSQDSGLSYEQYF.